These T cell receptor beta chains were read from a single sample in a study of STAT3 mutations in large granular lymphocyte leukemia. Sequencing used immunoSEQ multiplex PCR; TCRdb keeps in-frame clones, though not all of them. This repertoire shows under 35,000 clones, roughly 86% found once; its top ten account for 12%. Sample: peripheral blood mononuclear cells. These receptors came from a man in his 60s with T-cell large granular lymphocyte leukemia. Some clones in this sample may be carry-over from other donors' samples. Both conserved end residues are part of each CDR3. D genes are given only for firm matches. Clone size is stated in some rows and not others, as once, few, many or a class when expanded.

abundance | j_gene | v_gene | d_gene | CDR3nt | CDR3aa
- | TRBJ2-7 | TRBV4-3 | TRBD2 | TGCGCCAGCAGCCAAGACGTGAGACTAGCGGGAGGTGAGCAGTACTTC | CASSQDVRLAGGEQYF
- | TRBJ2-7 | TRBV28 | - | TGTGCCAGCAGTTATACCGCGGCAGGGGCGGCCTACGAGCAGTACTTC | CASSYTAAGAAYEQYF
- | TRBJ2-6 | TRBV25-1 | - | TGTGCCAGCAGCGTAGGGGCCTCTGGGGCCAACGTCCTGACTTTC | CASSVGASGANVLTF
- | TRBJ1-4 | TRBV7-9 | - | TGTGCCAGCAGCACAACAGGGTCGGGTAATGAAAAACTGTTTTTT | CASSTTGSGNEKLFF
- | TRBJ2-3 | TRBV7-2 | TRBD2 | TGTGCCAGCAGCGTGGGGACTAGCTCAGATACGCAGTATTTT | CASSVGTSSDTQYF
- | TRBJ1-2 | TRBV5-4 | TRBD1 | TGTGCCAGCAGTTCCCCGGGACAGGGTGGCTATGGCTACACCTTC | CASSSPGQGGYGYTF
once | TRBJ1-6 | TRBV28 | - | TGTGCCAGCAGTGAGCCAACCGGGACATATAATTCACCCCTCCACTTT | CASSEPTGTYNSPLHF
- | TRBJ2-1 | TRBV18 | TRBD2 | TGTGCCAGCTCCCTCGGAACTAGCGGGAGTGGTGAGCAGTTCTTC | CASSLGTSGSGEQFF
few | TRBJ2-7 | TRBV7-9 | TRBD2 | TGTGCCAGCAGCCCTAGCGGGTTCAGCTCCTACGAGCAGTACTTC | CASSPSGFSSYEQYF
- | TRBJ2-2 | TRBV13 | - | TGTGCCAGCAGCCCCCCGGATAGCGGCTCGAGGGACACCGGGGAGCTGTTTTTT | CASSPPDSGSRDTGELFF
- | TRBJ2-7 | TRBV9 | TRBD2 | TGTGCCAGCAGCGCGGGACTAGCGGGGTACGAGCAGTACTTC | CASSAGLAGYEQYF
- | TRBJ1-2 | TRBV4-1 | - | TGCGCCAGCAGCCAAGAGGCGGGACACGACTATGGCTACACCTTC | CASSQEAGHDYGYTF
- | TRBJ1-3 | TRBV6-1 | TRBD1 | TGTGCCAGCATACAGGGGGCCGGTGGAAACACCATATATTTT | CASIQGAGGNTIYF
- | TRBJ1-3 | TRBV5-4 | - | TGTGCCAGCAGCCTTAAAAGCTCTGGAAACACCATATATTTT | CASSLKSSGNTIYF
- | TRBJ2-7 | TRBV11-2 | TRBD1 | TGTGCCAGCAGCCCCCAACCCGGGACAGGGTCGGGCTACGAGCAGTACTTC | CASSPQPGTGSGYEQYF
- | TRBJ1-2 | TRBV25-1 | - | TGTGCCAGCAGTGAAGGGTATCTCTATGGCTACACCTTC | CASSEGYLYGYTF
- | TRBJ2-6 | TRBV18 | - | TGTGCCAGCTCACCACCGTCCGTTTCTGGGGCCAACGTCCTGACTTTC | CASSPPSVSGANVLTF
- | TRBJ2-7 | TRBV5-1 | - | TGCGCCAGCAGCTCCAATGCCCGGAGCTCCTACGAGCAGTACTTC | CASSSNARSSYEQYF